A single sample gave rise to the 15 T cell receptor beta chains below, sequenced in a study of blood T cell repertoires in COVID-19. The method was immunoSEQ multiplex PCR; TCRdb's version includes in-frame clones alone and lacks a portion of them. The sample lists fewer than 350,000 clones; approximately 87% were seen once. The material sequenced was peripheral blood. The receptor set was obtained from a woman under 40 with COVID-19, enrolled during active disease.

Note on this clone: Within the sample, other DNA sequences also encode this same CDR3. The chain employs TRBV9 and TRBJ1-3, with D possibly TRBD1 on 5 matching bases. This CDR3 is 14 amino acids long. Germline CDR1 and CDR2: SGDLS and YYNGEE. Trimming cost V 2 bases and J 0 bases, with 6 bases left between them. The DNA for the CDR3 is TGTGCCAGCAGCGTCGACAGCTCTGGAAACACCATATATTTT. Translation: CASSVDSSGNTIYF.

This chain connects TRBV5-4 to TRBJ2-7, with TRBD1 matching 8 bases. V lost 4 bases to trimming and J lost 3 bases; unmatched junction nucleotides: 3. CDR3 length: 13 amino acids. Germline V gene lookup returns CDR1 SGHNT and CDR2 YYREEE (reference sequence). The chain's CDR3 is CASSLDRGYEQYF. DNA for the CDR3: TGTGCCAGCAGCCTAGACAGGGGCTACGAGCAGTACTTC.

The chain employs TRBV19 and TRBJ2-6; a weak D match, TRBD2 (5 bases). Between the trimmed V and J ends, which lost 3 bases and 0 bases, there was a span of 9 bases. Germline loops: CDR1 LNHDA, CDR2 SQIVND (reference sequence). The CDR3 loop spans 16 amino acids. The CDR3 nucleotides read TGTGCCAGTAGTATGTACGGGAACTCTGGGGCCAACGTCCTGACTTTC. It yields the protein CASSMYGNSGANVLTF. The variable domain in full, with the rest retrieved from reference TRBV19 and TRBJ2-6, is DGGITQSPKYLFRKEGQNVTLSCEQNLNHDAMYWYRQDPGQGLRLIYYSQIVNDFQKGDIAEGYSVSREKKESFPLTVTSAQKNPTAFYLCASSMYGNSGANVLTFGAGSRLTVL.

CDR3 nucleotide sequence: TGTGCCATCAGCGCATCACAGGGTCAGGACACTGAAGCTTTCTTT. As protein: CAISASQGQDTEAFF. The chain links TRBV10-3 to TRBJ1-1; D may be TRBD1 (6 bases). The CDR3 runs to 15 residues. Deletions cut 6 bases from V and 3 bases from J, with 17 bases between. Germline V gene lookup returns CDR1 ENHRY and CDR2 SYGVKD.

This chain uses TRBV9 with TRBJ1-3, with TRBD1 as a possible D gene (5 bases). There are 16 residues in the CDR3. V was clipped by 3 bases and J by 3 bases, with 16 bases between them. Per the germline V gene, CDR1 is SGDLS and CDR2 is YYNGEE. The CDR3 DNA reads TGTGCCAGCAGCGGACCAAAGGGGCCGATTGGAAACACCATATATTTT. Translating gives CASSGPKGPIGNTIYF.

V gene TRBV6-2 or TRBV6-3 combines with J gene TRBJ2-3; a possible D gene is TRBD1 (6 bases). Trimming removed 2 bases from V and 1 base from J, with 10 bases in between. The CDR3 length is 15 residues. Germline V gives CDR1 MNHEY, CDR2 SVGEGT. The CDR3 DNA is TGTGCCAGCAGTTACCCCCCAGGGGGCACAGATACGCAGTATTTT. It codes for CASSYPPGGTDTQYF.

This clone appeared once. V and J are TRBV11-2 and TRBJ1-3, with a weak D call TRBD1 (5 bases). CDR1 is SGHAT and CDR2 is FQNNGV in the germline V gene. The ends were cut back, 6 bases at V and 8 bases at J, with 11 bases in the middle. CDR3 length equals 12 residues. DNA for the CDR3: TGTGCCAGCAGGCGGGGCTGGGACACCATATATTTT. As protein: CASRRGWDTIYF.

Comments on this clone: This sample includes further DNA sequences coding for the same CDR3. The V and J genes are TRBV4-1 and TRBJ1-2; 10 bases agree with TRBD1. Trimming removed 4 bases from V and 8 bases from J; junction bases left unmatched: 4. The CDR3 is 13 amino acids. The germline V gene encodes CDR1 MGHRA and CDR2 YSYEKL. As DNA, the CDR3 is TGCGCCAGCAGCCCTCCGGGACAGGGGGGCTACACCTTC. Translation gives CASSPPGQGGYTF.

This chain links TRBV2 with TRBJ2-7, with no clear D. V lost 5 bases and J 3 bases, leaving 5 bases between the germline ends. The germline V gene has CDR1 SNHLY and CDR2 FYNNEI. There are 11 residues in the CDR3. In DNA, the CDR3 is TGTGCCAGCAGTAGCCTCTACGAGCAGTACTTC. Its protein product is CASSSLYEQYF.

This clone was seen only once. V and J are TRBV7-6 and TRBJ2-7; TRBD2 might be the D (5 bases). V lost 5 bases and J lost 2, with 22 bases in between. This CDR3 is 17 amino acids long. The germline V gene encodes CDR1 SGHVS and CDR2 FNYEAQ. DNA for the CDR3: TGTGCCAGCAGCGCTACGGACGGGATACTCCCTGCCTACGAGCAGTACTTC. Protein: CASSATDGILPAYEQYF.

This clone showed up just once. One end of the junction fails to match germline, which may point to a read error. The V gene is TRBV7-8, the J gene TRBJ2-7; 10 bases align to TRBD1. CDR1 and CDR2 (germline): SGHVS, FQNEAQ. The CDR3 runs to 15 residues. This chain's CDR3 is CASTLPGTGVYEQYF. The CDR3 nucleotides are TGTGCCAGCACCTTACCCGGGACAGGGGTTTACGAGCAGTACTTC.

The V gene is TRBV21-1, the J gene TRBJ2-6; no DNA check was done on the table's D call, TRBD2. TRBV21-1 is a pseudogene segment. The CDR3 covers 20 residues. As DNA, the CDR3 is TGTGCCAGCAGCAAAAGGCCCAAAAGGGGGGACTACTCTGGGGCCAACGTCCTGACTTTC. As protein: CASSKRPKRGDYSGANVLTF.

The chain combines TRBV18 with TRBJ1-1, with D hard to call. This CDR3 is 15 amino acids long. Trimming cost V 1 base and J 2 bases, with 11 bases left between them. Per the germline V gene, CDR1 is KGHSH and CDR2 is LQKENI. The CDR3 sequence: CASSPLARLNTEAFF. The CDR3 bases are TGTGCCAGCTCACCACTGGCCAGACTAAACACTGAAGCTTTCTTT.

The gene calls are TRBV11-2 and TRBJ2-5, with TRBD2 identical over 8 bases. The CDR3 loop spans 16 amino acids. Germline V gives CDR1 SGHAT, CDR2 FQNNGV. J gave up 4 bases and V 3 bases, and 10 bases lay outside the gene matches. CDR3 sequence reads: CASSFVRGGLGETQYF. The CDR3 bases are TGTGCCAGCAGCTTTGTTCGGGGGGGCTTAGGAGAGACCCAGTACTTC.

V and J are TRBV7-9 and TRBJ2-1; 8 positions match TRBD2. V shed 3 bases and J 6 bases; nucleotides not matched to a gene: 7. The CDR3 contains 15 residues. In germline, CDR1 is SEHNR, CDR2 FQNEAQ (reference sequence). The CDR3 loop is CASSFEAGVGNEQFF. The CDR3 DNA follows: TGTGCCAGCAGCTTTGAAGCGGGGGTTGGCAATGAGCAGTTCTTC. Complete variable domain (other parts from reference TRBV7-9 and TRBJ2-1): DTGVSQNPRHKITKRGQNVTFRCDPISEHNRLYWYRQTLGQGPEFLTYFQNEAQLEKSRLLSDRFSAERPKGSFSTLEIQRTEQGDSAMYLCASSFEAGVGNEQFFGPGTRLTVL.